This paragraph reports one T cell receptor (beta chain). Its antigen specificity is not known. Within one base of it there is no much larger clone, and no base qualities were kept. Participants in the prospective study were enrolled through a virtual design, were aged roughly 18 to 95 years, and lived in roughly 25 United States geographic areas. In the prospective study, cohorts were assigned on the basis of participant-reported clinical history obtained from a screening survey and a study questionnaire. Recovered participants in ImmuneRACE Cohort 3 were defined by two consecutive negative NP/OP PCR tests, clearance by a healthcare professional, or resolution of symptoms. In the prospective study, mobile phlebotomists collected whole blood, serum and a nasopharyngeal or oropharyngeal swab from each participant. Prospective study participants could optionally give additional blood draws and questionnaires over an approximately two-month period. Prospective study blood samples were shipped either frozen or at room temperature before DNA extraction.

Spanning cysteine to phenylalanine, the CDR3 consists of 14 amino acids. Only CDR3 DNA remains: 42 bases, in frame from the first base. CDR1 and CDR2, per the germline V gene (reference sequence), are LNHDA and SQIVND. Unmatched junction bases come to 7, with V trimmed by 6 bases and J by 4 bases. These data are taken from a study of blood T cell repertoires in COVID-19 (TCRdb year 2020). Study-level background: Collaborator samples came from the United States, Italy and Spain and covered acute and convalescent phases of COVID-19. The prospective study material was composed of cDNA or gDNA derived from T cells, B-cell-depleted T cells, or PBMCs. The dataset comprised deeply sampled blood TCRbeta repertoires from subjects exposed to, actively infected with, or recovered from COVID-19. The repertoires were released in a freely available public database meant as a resource for research on the immune response to SARS-CoV-2. The samples were drawn from two sources: the first 160 participants of the ongoing ImmuneRACE study, and over 950 subjects contributed by 6 global collaborators. The sample metadata nearly always contained a de-identified subject ID, COVID-19 status, age in years and sex. Where available, HLA class I and class II types were obtained from metadata supplied by the sample provider rather than from assay-based typing. The full study reports these points: The amount of clinical and demographic metadata varied by source and participant and was provided uncurated.

TCRbeta CDR3 regions were amplified from genomic DNA by means of the immunoSEQ Assay, a bias-controlled multiplex PCR. Turning to the authors' computational methods: The number of nucleated cells in each sample was estimated from the amplification of reference gene primers within the assay. To quantify the absolute abundance of each unique TCRbeta CDR3 rearrangement, sequence reads were collapsed and filtered. For each sample, productive Simpson clonality was calculated as the square root of Simpson's diversity index over productive rearrangements. The immuneACCESS repertoire file appears here via TCRdb, limited to in-frame rearrangements. These files lack a portion of the clones; in checked studies, under half of the deficit traces to unresolved V genes, and the cause of the others is not known. Clone size and the V and J calls come from that table; the DNA yielded D and trimming. This sample gives about 130,000 clones in total; 75% to 90% of them show up just once. Of the sample, 15% to 20% falls within the top ten clones.

Sample: PBMCs or T cells enriched from blood (not recorded which). Recombination joined TRBV19 with TRBJ2-7; TRBD1 fits 9 bases in the junction. This TCR was recovered from a man aged 25 to 40 who had recovered from COVID-19. For the CDR3, the sequence is CASSQTGGIYEQYF. The DNA reads TGTGCCAGTAGCCAGACAGGGGGAATTTACGAGCAGTACTTC.